This T cell receptor beta chain came from a study of blood T cell repertoires in COVID-19. Across the whole study: Sites across the United States, Italy and Spain contributed samples from acute and convalescent COVID-19. From T cells, B-cell-depleted T cells, or PBMCs came the material, which was cDNA or gDNA.

Authors' analysis steps: From reference gene primer amplification, estimates of nucleated cell counts were derived. Produced via immunoSEQ multiplex PCR; TCRdb's table is partial and in-frame only. The D gene and trimming were derived from the DNA, and the V and J assignments and clone size from that table. The sample shows 100,000 to 150,000 clones, around 87% of them seen only once. The V gene's germline CDR1 is SGHNT and CDR2 YYREEE (reference sequence). This CDR3 is 15 amino acids long. V shed 1 base and J shed 0 bases, with 8 bases lying between them. This clone was observed a few times. The sample comprised peripheral blood. This sequence was found in a woman aged 60-75 years with acute or convalescent COVID-19. The chain recombines TRBV5-4 with TRBJ1-3; D is perhaps TRBD1 (6 bases). The CDR3 region has the DNA TGTGCCAGCAGCTTGCGGGGGGCCTCTGGAAACACCATATATTTT. Amino acid sequence: CASSLRGASGNTIYF.